The next 14 T cell receptor beta chains were all read from a single sample in a study of CD8+ T cells in alopecia areata. The treatment: oral pan-JAK inhibitor, 5-10 mg twice daily. Following RNA extraction, reverse transcription yielded cDNA that acted as the sequencing template. Method: immunoSEQ multiplex PCR; TCRdb's copy keeps in-frame clones and lacks some. The sample lists about 120,000 clones, 53% seen once, with around 0.46% in the top ten. Specimen: CD4+ T cells sorted from blood, collected at week 4, from a patient treated with tofacitinib. Receptors originate from a human donor with alopecia areata.

This clone was seen only a few times. The chain has TRBV5-1 and TRBJ2-3, with D unresolved. CDR1 SGHRS and CDR2 YFSETQ come from the germline V gene. The CDR3 is 15 amino acids. V was trimmed by 2 bases and J by 2 bases, leaving 12 bases between them. CDR3 sequence (DNA): TGCGCCAGCAGCTTTCAAGGAGTCAACACAGATACGCAGTATTTT. It encodes CASSFQGVNTDTQYF.

This chain connects TRBV5-1 to TRBJ2-6; D remains ambiguous. The CDR3 extends over 17 amino acids. In germline, CDR1 is SGHRS, CDR2 YFSETQ. Trimming took off 0 bases at V and 0 bases at J, with 10 bases between the two ends. CDR3: CASSLDADSSGANVLTF. The CDR3 DNA follows: TGCGCCAGCAGCTTGGACGCAGATAGCTCTGGGGCCAACGTCCTGACTTTC.

This clone was seen only a few times. The chain joins TRBV18 to TRBJ2-2, with D unclear. CDR3 length: 18 residues. With 3 bases removed from V and 0 bases from J, the gap between germline ends came to 17 bases. Germline V lookup: CDR1 KGHSH, CDR2 LQKENI. The CDR3 DNA is TGTGCCAGCTCACCGAGCAAGATCGGTCACGCGAACACCGGGGAGCTGTTTTTT. This translates into CASSPSKIGHANTGELFF. Filled out from reference TRBV18 and TRBJ2-2, the complete variable domain reads NAGVMQNPRHLVRRRGQEARLRCSPMKGHSHVYWYRQLPEEGLKFMVYLQKENIIDESGMPKERFSAEFPKEGPSILRIQQVVRGDSAAYFCASSPSKIGHANTGELFFGEGSRLTVL.

This clone was counted between two and nine times. The chain carries TRBV10-3 and TRBJ1-2, with D hard to call. Germline CDR1 reads ENHRY; CDR2 reads SYGVKD. V shed 0 bases and J shed 8 bases, with 22 bases lying between them. The CDR3 has 17 amino acids. The CDR3 protein is CAISESGTGETSRGYTF. CDR3 DNA sequence: TGTGCCATCAGTGAGTCTGGTACCGGAGAGACATCTCGCGGCTACACCTTC.

In nucleotides, the CDR3 is TGTGCCAGCAGGGGACAGGGGGCAGGAGAGGAGACCCAGTACTTC. Translating it yields CASRGQGAGEETQYF. The chain employs TRBV27 and TRBJ2-5; 12 bases map to TRBD1. The germline CDR1 and CDR2 sequences are MNHEY and SMNVEV (reference sequence). This CDR3 has 15 residues. The J segment lost 5 bases and the V segment lost 6 bases, leaving 7 bases of the junction unmatched.

For this clone: Its ends do not fully match the called genes, so a read error is possible. The V gene is TRBV2, the J gene TRBJ2-1; maybe TRBD2 (6 bases). The germline gives CDR1 SNHLY, CDR2 FYNNEI. The CDR3 loop spans 12 amino acids. CDR3 sequence reads: CASSEGGDDRLF. CDR3 bases: TGTGCCAGCAGTGAAGGGGGGGACGACCGGCTCTTC.

Turning to this clone: Additional DNA sequences in this sample encode the identical CDR3. The chain combines TRBV29-1 with TRBJ1-1, with no clear D. V was trimmed by 4 bases and J by 1 base, leaving 7 bases between them. Germline values: CDR1 SQVTM, CDR2 ANQGSEA. This CDR3 is built from 12 residues. CDR3 amino acids: CSVGQANTEAFF. CDR3 bases: TGCAGCGTTGGCCAAGCGAACACTGAAGCTTTCTTT.

V is TRBV7-3 and J is TRBJ2-5, with a possible D match to TRBD2 (5 bases). This CDR3 comprises 13 residues. Between the trimmed V and J ends, which lost 5 bases and 3 bases, there was a span of 10 bases. Germline V gives CDR1 SGHTA, CDR2 FQGTGA. The chain's CDR3 is CASSLLAKETQYF. The CDR3 nucleotides read TGTGCCAGCAGCCTTCTAGCCAAAGAGACCCAGTACTTC.

The rearrangement uses TRBV7-2 and TRBJ2-1; D uncertain. V dropped 7 bases and J dropped 8 bases, with 18 bases sitting between them. Per germline, CDR1 SGHTA and CDR2 FQGNSA. The CDR3 covers 14 residues. The chain's CDR3 is CASIKGSSVDEQFF. Here the CDR3 DNA reads TGTGCCAGCATCAAGGGTAGCTCGGTCGATGAGCAGTTCTTC.

This clone was seen more than once but under ten times. The CDR3 coding sequence is TGTGCCAGCAGCCAAGATCGGAACTCCATGCGCTCCTACGAGCAGTACTTC. This gives the protein CASSQDRNSMRSYEQYF. The chain links TRBV14 to TRBJ2-7; D remains ambiguous. Germline loops: CDR1 SGHDN, CDR2 FVKESK. Trimming took 0 bases from V and 0 from J, leaving 15 bases between them. The CDR3 is 17 amino acids.

The chain joins TRBV4-2 to TRBJ1-3; D not certain. V was cut by 0 bases and J by 4 bases, with 16 bases left in between. Germline V gene data show CDR1 as LGHNA and CDR2 as YNFKEQ. The CDR3 is made up of 17 amino acids. As DNA, the CDR3 is TGTGCCAGCAGCCAAGATTTGCGGGTGTCGGCCGGAAACACCATATATTTT. Amino acids: CASSQDLRVSAGNTIYF.

This rearrangement joins TRBV5-6 to TRBJ2-5, with no clear D. CDR3 size: 13 residues. Trimming left V 0 bases short and J 2 bases short, with 5 bases between. Germline CDR1 reads SGHDT; CDR2 reads YYEEEE. CDR3 in amino acids: CASSLARQETQYF. As DNA, the CDR3 is TGTGCCAGCAGCTTGGCTAGACAAGAGACCCAGTACTTC. Together with reference TRBV5-6 and TRBJ2-5, the CDR3 gives the full variable domain: DAGVTQSPTHLIKTRGQQVTLRCSPKSGHDTVSWYQQALGQGPQFIFQYYEEEERQRGNFPDRFSGHQFPNYSSELNVNALLLGDSALYLCASSLARQETQYFGPGTRLLVL.

The chain is built from TRBV10-1 and TRBJ1-2, with 9 nucleotides matching TRBD1. The CDR3 contains 15 residues. Germline loops: CDR1 WNHNN, CDR2 SYGVQD (reference sequence). The junction had 11 bases not matched to a gene; V was cut back by 7 bases and J by 5 bases. CDR3 loop: CASNGGTGREYGYTF. The CDR3 nucleotides read TGCGCCAGCAACGGGGGGACAGGGCGGGAGTATGGCTACACCTTC.

The chain links TRBV29-1 to TRBJ2-1; unclear D gene. Germline V gene sequence: CDR1 SQVTM, CDR2 ANQGSEA. Trimming left V 6 bases short and J 5 bases short, with 14 bases between. The CDR3 covers 13 residues. CDR3 sequence reads: CSVANVLNNEQFF. The CDR3 DNA follows: TGCAGCGTCGCAAACGTACTAAACAATGAGCAGTTCTTC.